A single sample is the source of the 28 T cell receptor beta chains below, sequenced in a study of cytomegalovirus exposure and HLA in healthy donors. Primers included in the PCR were 60 Vbeta and 13 Jbeta primers. Data came from immunoSEQ multiplex PCR; TCRdb stores just in-frame clones and leaves some out. The sample holds 130,000 or so clones, 78% seen once. Sequenced input: PBMCs. The receptors were gathered from a woman younger than 35 in good health and CMV-seronegative.

The genes are TRBV5-1 and TRBJ2-1; 10 positions match TRBD2. Per germline, CDR1 SGHRS and CDR2 YFSETQ. J was trimmed by 6 bases and V by 4 bases; bases with no gene match: 4. This CDR3 is built from 14 residues. The DNA of the CDR3 is TGCGCCAGCAGCAAAGCGGGGGGGACCAATGAGCAGTTCTTC. Residues: CASSKAGGTNEQFF.

This chain joins TRBV10-3 and TRBJ1-1; TRBD1 matches 7 bases. The length of the CDR3 is 19 residues. The junction had 19 bases not matched to a gene; V was cut back by 4 bases and J by 2 bases. The germline gives CDR1 ENHRY, CDR2 SYGVKD. The CDR3 spells CAISGTRGTANRGNTEAFF. For the CDR3, the DNA is TGTGCCATCAGTGGGACCCGCGGGACAGCTAACAGGGGAAACACTGAAGCTTTCTTT.

The count of this clone is one. The chain has TRBV29-1 and TRBJ1-1, with 8 bases lining up with TRBD1. The CDR3 spans 13 residues. CDR1 is SQVTM, CDR2 ANQGSEA, per germline. J lost 10 bases, V lost 8 bases, and 15 bases had no gene match. CDR3 coding DNA: TGCAGCACCCTGGGGGGGACAGGATCCTCAGCTTTCTTT. This sequence encodes CSTLGGTGSSAFF.

This chain uses TRBV6-1 with TRBJ2-4, with D unresolved. V gave up 2 bases and J gave up 3 bases, with 11 bases separating them. CDR1 MNHNS and CDR2 SASEGT come from the germline V gene. The CDR3 has 15 residues. The CDR3 region is CASSENYELKNIQYF. In nucleotides, the CDR3 is TGTGCCAGCAGTGAAAATTACGAGCTCAAAAACATTCAGTACTTC.

The V and J genes are TRBV2 and TRBJ2-1, with 8 bases aligning to TRBD1. V was pared by 10 bases and J by 6 bases, with 2 bases of the junction left unmatched. CDR1 is SNHLY and CDR2 is FYNNEI in the germline V gene. This CDR3 region has 11 residues. The CDR3 sequence: CATDRGNEQFF. Written as DNA, the CDR3 is TGTGCCACCGACAGGGGCAATGAGCAGTTCTTC.

V and J are TRBV5-1 and TRBJ2-5, with 9 bases fitting TRBD1. Germline-derived CDR1 and CDR2 are SGHRS and YFSETQ. The CDR3 sequence is 15 residues long. J was trimmed by 5 bases and V by 0 bases; bases with no gene match: 5. DNA of the CDR3: TGCGCCAGCAGCTTGGCCCCACAGGGGGCCGAGACCCAGTACTTC. Its protein product is CASSLAPQGAETQYF.

The chain employs TRBV13 and TRBJ2-7, with 8 bases aligning to TRBD2. CDR3 length equals 16 residues. The ends lost 5 bases at V and 3 bases at J; junction bases unmatched: 12. Germline V gene sequence: CDR1 PRHDT, CDR2 FYEKMQ (reference sequence). The CDR3 region is CASSLPPASGSYEQYF. DNA of the CDR3: TGTGCCAGCAGCCTACCTCCAGCGAGCGGGAGCTACGAGCAGTACTTC.

This clone was seen a few times. The J gene is TRBJ1-3, the V gene TRBV7-9; TRBD1 matches at 11 bases. Losses at the gene ends were 2 bases for V and 2 bases for J; bases not matched to a gene: 5. The CDR3 runs 17 residues. CDR1 SEHNR and CDR2 FQNEAQ come from the germline V gene (reference sequence). CDR3 in DNA: TGTGCCAGCAGCTTACTGGGACAGGGGGTGGCTGGAAACACCATATATTTT. Translating it yields CASSLLGQGVAGNTIYF.

This clone came up once. CDR3 residues: CAWSDHNPQGQPQHF. In DNA, the CDR3 is TGTGCCTGGAGTGACCATAACCCACAGGGGCAGCCCCAGCATTTT. The chain has TRBV30 and TRBJ1-5; 7 nucleotides agree with TRBD1. This CDR3 spans 15 amino acids. CDR1 and CDR2 from the germline V gene are GTSNPN and SVGIG (reference sequence). With 1 base clipped from V and 7 bases from J, the junction kept 10 bases outside the gene matches.

V usage is TRBV6-1 and J usage is TRBJ2-3; 7 nucleotides align to TRBD2. Germline V lookup: CDR1 MNHNS, CDR2 SASEGT. After removal of 8 bases from V and 1 base from J, the junction contained 6 bases not matched to a gene. The CDR3 length is 14 residues. This chain's CDR3 is CASLRGGGTDTQYF. Written as DNA, the CDR3 is TGTGCCAGCCTCCGGGGAGGGGGCACAGATACGCAGTATTTT.

The chain employs TRBV29-1 and TRBJ2-1, with TRBD1 identical over 7 bases. Germline CDR1 reads SQVTM; CDR2 reads ANQGSEA. The CDR3 contains 15 residues. J lost 4 bases, V lost 5 bases, and 11 bases had no gene match. CDR3 in amino acids: CSVSERQGPYNEQFF. For the CDR3, the DNA is TGCAGCGTTAGTGAGCGACAGGGCCCTTACAATGAGCAGTTCTTC.

The chain employs TRBV4-1 and TRBJ2-7; D unresolved. V was clipped by 0 bases and J by 5 bases, with 14 bases between them. Looked up from germline, CDR1 is MGHRA and CDR2 is YSYEKL. This CDR3 comprises 15 residues. The CDR3 region is CASSQDWSPVDEQYF. CDR3 sequence (DNA): TGCGCCAGCAGCCAAGATTGGTCCCCGGTCGACGAGCAGTACTTC.

This clone was recorded once. The rearrangement links TRBV18 to TRBJ2-4; 7 positions match TRBD2. The V segment lost 2 bases and the J segment 5 bases; nucleotides outside the gene matches: 6. CDR1 and CDR2 from the germline V gene are KGHSH and LQKENI. CDR3 size: 15 residues. CDR3 in DNA: TGTGCCAGCTCACCAGTCGGCGGGAGTCAAAACATTCAGTACTTC. Its protein product is CASSPVGGSQNIQYF.

The genes are TRBV12-5 and TRBJ2-7; the D gene is possibly TRBD2 (5 bases). V was pared by 5 bases and J by 6 bases, with 20 bases between. The germline CDR1 and CDR2 sequences are LGHNT and FRNRAP. This CDR3 is 15 amino acids long. The CDR3 nucleotides read TGTGCTAGTGGTCCCCCCTTCACTAGAAACGGCGAGCAGTACTTC. Amino acid sequence: CASGPPFTRNGEQYF.

V usage is TRBV7-8 and J usage is TRBJ2-3; 7 nucleotides agree with TRBD2. Germline CDR1 SGHVS, CDR2 FQNEAQ. The J segment lost 3 bases and the V segment lost 11 bases, leaving 23 bases of the junction unmatched. CDR3 length: 18 residues. The CDR3 DNA is TGTGCCGGGGGGGGTAGCGGGTATACCGCCCGGTGGACAGATACGCAGTATTTT. Its protein product is CAGGGSGYTARWTDTQYF.

This clone showed up just a few times. V gene TRBV4-1 combines with J gene TRBJ2-3, with 12 nucleotides matching TRBD2. V lost 1 base to trimming and J lost 8 bases; unmatched junction nucleotides: 7. In germline, CDR1 is MGHRA, CDR2 YSYEKL. The CDR3 is 16 amino acids. CDR3 nucleotides: TGCGCCAGCAGCCAAGGACTAGCGGGAGAAGGTCGTACGCAGTATTTT. Encoded protein: CASSQGLAGEGRTQYF.

In this sample, this clone turned up a few times. This rearrangement joins TRBV15 to TRBJ2-3; 7 nucleotides line up with TRBD1. The trim removed 4 bases at V and 3 bases at J, leaving 7 bases unmatched. The CDR3 is made up of 15 amino acids. From germline, CDR1 is LNHNV and CDR2 YYDKDF (reference sequence). CDR3 nucleotide sequence: TGTGCCACCAGCAAGGGGGCAAGGGATACAGATACGCAGTATTTT. Protein: CATSKGARDTDTQYF.

V and J are TRBV27 and TRBJ2-1, with a tentative D call TRBD2 (6 bases). Germline CDR1 MNHEY, CDR2 SMNVEV (reference sequence). Trimming pared 3 bases from V and 1 base from J, leaving 7 bases between. The CDR3 length is 14 residues. The CDR3 protein is CASSFSGSYNEQFF. The CDR3 nucleotides read TGTGCCAGCAGTTTTAGCGGATCCTACAATGAGCAGTTCTTC.

V is TRBV10-3 and J is TRBJ2-7, with 11 bases fitting TRBD2. The J segment lost 0 bases and the V segment lost 4 bases, leaving 5 bases of the junction unmatched. There are 16 residues in the CDR3. Germline lookup yields CDR1 ENHRY and CDR2 SYGVKD. CDR3 residues: CAISAELAGASYEQYF. For the CDR3, the DNA is TGTGCCATCAGTGCGGAACTAGCGGGAGCCTCCTACGAGCAGTACTTC.

The CDR3 DNA reads as TGTGCCTGGAGTGCCCGGGACAGGATAAACACTGAAGCTTTCTTT. Its translation: CAWSARDRINTEAFF. The rearrangement joins TRBV30 to TRBJ1-1, with 8 bases lining up with TRBD1. J was trimmed by 2 bases and V by 1 base; bases with no gene match: 6. The CDR3 totals 15 residues. Germline lookup yields CDR1 GTSNPN and CDR2 SVGIG (reference sequence).

The gene calls are TRBV19 and TRBJ1-1; D is possibly TRBD1 (6 bases). Deletions cut 9 bases from V and 3 bases from J, with 14 bases between. In germline, CDR1 is LNHDA, CDR2 SQIVND (reference sequence). The CDR3 loop spans 13 amino acids. This CDR3 is CASKPGQHTEAFF. For the CDR3, the DNA is TGTGCCAGCAAACCCGGACAGCACACTGAAGCTTTCTTT.

This clone was seen a handful of times. The chain links TRBV6-5 to TRBJ1-4, with 9 bases aligning to TRBD1. CDR1 MNHEY and CDR2 SVGAGI come from the germline V gene. CDR3 length: 16 residues. The ends lost 4 bases at V and 6 bases at J; junction bases unmatched: 9. CDR3 nucleotides: TGTGCCAGCAGTTCCCACCTGGACAGGGGAGATGAAAAACTGTTTTTT. Its translation: CASSSHLDRGDEKLFF.

The chain links TRBV9 to TRBJ2-7; TRBD1 matches at 10 bases. V lost 1 base and J lost 7; bases outside the gene matches: 5. The CDR3 loop spans 14 amino acids. Germline values: CDR1 SGDLS, CDR2 YYNGEE. CDR3 amino acids: CASSVRQGAGEQYF. The CDR3 DNA reads as TGTGCCAGCAGCGTAAGACAGGGGGCGGGGGAGCAGTACTTC.

The table lists this clone with a few counts. V usage is TRBV11-2 and J usage is TRBJ2-1; 12 nucleotides align to TRBD2. The CDR3 length is 18 residues. The germline V gene encodes CDR1 SGHAT and CDR2 FQNNGV. V lost 0 bases, J lost 2 bases, and 5 bases stayed unmatched. Here the CDR3 reads CASSLEGGLAGPYNEQFF. The CDR3 DNA sequence: TGTGCCAGCAGCTTAGAGGGAGGACTAGCGGGGCCCTACAATGAGCAGTTCTTC.

The chain employs TRBV5-1 and TRBJ2-7; D might be TRBD1 (6 bases). The CDR3 is 13 residues long. The V gene's germline CDR1 is SGHRS and CDR2 YFSETQ. V lost 4 bases, J lost 5 bases, and 13 bases lay in between. CDR3 coding DNA: TGCGCCAGCAGCCAGGACAGATTCGACGAGCAGTACTTC. Protein sequence: CASSQDRFDEQYF.

The chain uses TRBV5-1 and TRBJ2-1; TRBD2 agrees at 7 bases. The J segment lost 0 bases and the V segment lost 2 bases, leaving 2 bases of the junction unmatched. This CDR3 has 15 residues. CDR1 is SGHRS and CDR2 is YFSETQ in the germline V gene. This chain's CDR3 is CASSFSSGSYNEQFF. DNA of the CDR3: TGCGCCAGCAGCTTCTCTAGCGGCTCCTACAATGAGCAGTTCTTC.

Regarding this clone: Other DNA sequences in the sample encode the same CDR3. The chain recombines TRBV7-2 with TRBJ2-1; 9 bases are shared with TRBD2. Germline CDR1 reads SGHTA; CDR2 reads FQGNSA. After removal of 3 bases from V and 1 base from J, the junction contained 4 bases not matched to a gene. The CDR3 totals 16 residues. CDR3 nucleotides: TGTGCCAGCAGCTTGGAGGCGGGAGGGTCCTACAATGAGCAGTTCTTC. It specifies CASSLEAGGSYNEQFF.

This clone was recorded a few times. The chain carries TRBV15 and TRBJ2-1, with 10 bases aligning to TRBD2. CDR3 length equals 13 residues. Germline CDR1 and CDR2: LNHNV and YYDKDF (reference sequence). The ends lost 7 bases at V and 10 bases at J; junction bases unmatched: 7. The CDR3 region is CATNLAGVREQFF. CDR3 DNA sequence: TGTGCCACCAATCTAGCGGGAGTAAGGGAGCAGTTCTTC. Full variable domain (outside the CDR3, taken from reference TRBV15 and TRBJ2-1): DAMVIQNPRYQVTQFGKPVTLSCSQTLNHNVMYWYQQKSSQAPKLLFHYYDKDFNNEADTPDNFQSRRPNTSFCFLDIRSPGLGDTAMYLCATNLAGVREQFFGPGTRLTVL.